The clone carrying this T cell receptor beta chain was seen more than once but under ten times. Its target is unknown. The record originates from a study of cytomegalovirus exposure and HLA in healthy donors. Study information: It was reported in a later analysis that the roughly 120 validation repertoires used the same platform as the roughly 700 first-cohort repertoires.

TCRdb's table, derived via immunoSEQ multiplex PCR, lists solely in-frame clones and lacks some. The sample has about 200,000 clones; 87% are singletons. Study-wide findings and caveats: Published work reported that the classifier diagnosed cytomegalovirus status with high specificity and sensitivity. Most TCR sequences were uncommon, yet certain public TCRs appeared in many donors. Three of the chains that were CMV-associated were confirmed in vitro to be specific for CMV antigens.

This TCR derives from a young woman in good health and CMV-seropositive. The sample taken for sequencing was PBMCs.

In DNA, the CDR3 is TGTGCCAGCAGTGAAGCCAACTCTGGGGCCAACGTCCTGACTTTC. It yields the protein CASSEANSGANVLTF. The chain carries TRBV6-1 and TRBJ2-6, with D unclear. V lost 0 bases and J 0 bases, leaving 3 bases between the germline ends. This CDR3 is 15 amino acids long. Germline CDR1 reads MNHNS; CDR2 reads SASEGT.